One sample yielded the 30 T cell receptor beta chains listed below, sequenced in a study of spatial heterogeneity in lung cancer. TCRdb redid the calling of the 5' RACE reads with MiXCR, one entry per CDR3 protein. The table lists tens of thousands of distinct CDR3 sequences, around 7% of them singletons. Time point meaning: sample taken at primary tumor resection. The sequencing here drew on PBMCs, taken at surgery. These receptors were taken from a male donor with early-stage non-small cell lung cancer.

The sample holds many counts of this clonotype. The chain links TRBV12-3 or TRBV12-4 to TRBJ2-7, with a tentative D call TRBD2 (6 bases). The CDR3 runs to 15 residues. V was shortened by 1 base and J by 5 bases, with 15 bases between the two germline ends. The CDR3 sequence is CASSLVWGRRNEQYF. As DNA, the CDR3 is TGTGCCAGCAGTTTAGTATGGGGGAGGAGGAACGAGCAGTACTTC.

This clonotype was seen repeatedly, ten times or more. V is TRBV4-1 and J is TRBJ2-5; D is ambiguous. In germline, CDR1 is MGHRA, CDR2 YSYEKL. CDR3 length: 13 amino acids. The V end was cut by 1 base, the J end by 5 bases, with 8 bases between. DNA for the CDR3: TGCGCCAGCAGCCAAGGGGGTGGCGAGACCCAGTACTTC. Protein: CASSQGGGETQYF.

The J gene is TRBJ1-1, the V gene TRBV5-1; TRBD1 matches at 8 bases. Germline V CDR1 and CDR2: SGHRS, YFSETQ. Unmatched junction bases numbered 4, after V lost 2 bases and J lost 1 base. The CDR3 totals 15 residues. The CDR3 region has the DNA TGCGCCAGCAGCTTAAGGACAGGGAGGAACACTGAAGCTTTCTTT. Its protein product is CASSLRTGRNTEAFF. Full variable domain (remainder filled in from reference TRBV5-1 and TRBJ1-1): KAGVTQTPRYLIKTRGQQVTLSCSPISGHRSVSWYQQTPGQGLQFLFEYFSETQRNKGNFPGRFSGRQFSNSRSEMNVSTLELGDSALYLCASSLRTGRNTEAFFGQGTRLTVV.

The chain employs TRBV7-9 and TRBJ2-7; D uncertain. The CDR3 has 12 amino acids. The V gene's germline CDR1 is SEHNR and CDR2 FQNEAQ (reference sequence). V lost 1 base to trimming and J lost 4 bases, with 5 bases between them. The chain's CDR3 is CASSLVGYEQYV. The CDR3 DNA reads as TGTGCCAGCAGCTTAGTGGGTTACGAGCAGTACGTC.

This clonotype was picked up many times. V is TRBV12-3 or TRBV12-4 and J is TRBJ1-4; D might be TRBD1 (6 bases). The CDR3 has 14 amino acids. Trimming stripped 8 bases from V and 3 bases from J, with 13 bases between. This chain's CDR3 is CASCAQGSNEKLFF. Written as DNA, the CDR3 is TGTGCCAGCTGCGCACAGGGTTCTAATGAAAAACTGTTTTTT.

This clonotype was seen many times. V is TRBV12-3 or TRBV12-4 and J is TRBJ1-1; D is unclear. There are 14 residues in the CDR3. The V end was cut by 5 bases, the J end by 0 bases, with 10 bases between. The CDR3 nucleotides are TGTGCCAGCAGTACTACAGCTATGAACACTGAAGCTTTCTTT. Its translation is CASSTTAMNTEAFF.

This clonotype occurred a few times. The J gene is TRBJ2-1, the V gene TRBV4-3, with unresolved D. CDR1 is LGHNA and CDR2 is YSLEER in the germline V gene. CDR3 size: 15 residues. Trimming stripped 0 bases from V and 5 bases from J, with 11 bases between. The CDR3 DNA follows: TGCGCCAGCAGCCAAGAGTTAGATCTCGACAATGAGCAGTTCTTC. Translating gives CASSQELDLDNEQFF.

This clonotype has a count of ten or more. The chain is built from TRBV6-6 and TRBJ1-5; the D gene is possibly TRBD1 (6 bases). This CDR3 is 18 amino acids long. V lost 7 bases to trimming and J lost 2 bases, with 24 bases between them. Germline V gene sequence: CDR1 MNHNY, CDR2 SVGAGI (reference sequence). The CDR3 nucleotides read TGTGCCAGCACCGATTTATTGCGACAGGCTCGAGGCAATCAGCCCCAGCATTTT. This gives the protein CASTDLLRQARGNQPQHF.

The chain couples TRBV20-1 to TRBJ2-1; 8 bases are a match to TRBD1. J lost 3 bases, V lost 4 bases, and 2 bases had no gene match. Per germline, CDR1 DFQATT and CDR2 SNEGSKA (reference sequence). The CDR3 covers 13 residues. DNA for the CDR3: TGCAGTGCTAAACAGGGGGTCTACAATGAGCAGTTCTTC. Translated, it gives CSAKQGVYNEQFF.

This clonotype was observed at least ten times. CDR3 loop: CASSPPTGNYGYTF. CDR3 sequence (DNA): TGTGCCAGCAGCCCTCCTACAGGCAACTATGGCTACACCTTC. The rearrangement joins TRBV3-1 to TRBJ1-2; D is perhaps TRBD1 (5 bases). Germline V gene data show CDR1 as LGHDT and CDR2 as YNNKEL (reference sequence). CDR3 length equals 14 residues. Trimming pared 4 bases from V and 2 bases from J, leaving 11 bases between. The entire variable domain, with the rest obtained from reference TRBV3-1 and TRBJ1-2, is as follows: DTAVSQTPKYLVTQMGNDKSIKCEQNLGHDTMYWYKQDSKKFLKIMFSYNNKELIINETVPNRFSPKSPDKAHLNLHINSLELGDSAVYFCASSPPTGNYGYTFGSGTRLTVV.

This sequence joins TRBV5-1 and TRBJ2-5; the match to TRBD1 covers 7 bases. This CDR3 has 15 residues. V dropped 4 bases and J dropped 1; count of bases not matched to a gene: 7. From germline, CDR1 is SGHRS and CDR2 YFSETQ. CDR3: CASSPATGAQETQYF. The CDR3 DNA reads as TGCGCCAGCAGCCCGGCCACAGGGGCCCAAGAGACCCAGTACTTC.

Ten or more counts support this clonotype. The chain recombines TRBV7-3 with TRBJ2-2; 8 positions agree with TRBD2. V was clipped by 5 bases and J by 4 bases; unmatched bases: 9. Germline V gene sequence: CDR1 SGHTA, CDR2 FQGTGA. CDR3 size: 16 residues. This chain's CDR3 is CASSPLGGAGTGELFF. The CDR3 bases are TGTGCCAGCAGCCCACTCGGGGGGGCTGGCACCGGGGAGCTGTTTTTT. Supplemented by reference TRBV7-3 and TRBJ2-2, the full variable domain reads GAGVSQTPSNKVTEKGKYVELRCDPISGHTALYWYRQSLGQGPEFLIYFQGTGAADDSGLPNDRFFAVRPEGSVSTLKIQRTERGDSAVYLCASSPLGGAGTGELFFGEGSRLTVL.

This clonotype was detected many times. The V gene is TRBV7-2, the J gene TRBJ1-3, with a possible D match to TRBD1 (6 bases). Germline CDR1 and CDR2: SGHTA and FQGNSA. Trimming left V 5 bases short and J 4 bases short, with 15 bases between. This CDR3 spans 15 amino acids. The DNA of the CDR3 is TGTGCCAGCAGCGTGGACAGTCGTCAAGGAAACACCATATATTTT. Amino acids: CASSVDSRQGNTIYF.

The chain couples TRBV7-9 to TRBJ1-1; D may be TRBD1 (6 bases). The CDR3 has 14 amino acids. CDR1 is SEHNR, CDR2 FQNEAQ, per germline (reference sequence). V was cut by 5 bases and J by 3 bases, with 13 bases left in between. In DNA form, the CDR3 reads TGTGCCAGCAGCCCTCGGACAGCTTACACTGAAGCTTTCTTT. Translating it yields CASSPRTAYTEAFF.

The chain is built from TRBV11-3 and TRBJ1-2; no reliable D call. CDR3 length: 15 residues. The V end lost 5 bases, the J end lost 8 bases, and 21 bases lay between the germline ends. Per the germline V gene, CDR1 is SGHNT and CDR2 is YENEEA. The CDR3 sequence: CASSPSLTSAGGYTF. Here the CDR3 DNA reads TGTGCCAGCAGCCCCAGCCTGACCTCCGCGGGAGGCTACACCTTC.

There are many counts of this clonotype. DNA for the CDR3: TGTGCCAGCTCACCACCGAGGCGGAGCCGCACAGATACGCAGTATTTT. Its protein product is CASSPPRRSRTDTQYF. This rearrangement joins TRBV18 to TRBJ2-3; D is ambiguous. Trimming pared 0 bases from V and 1 base from J, leaving 11 bases between. CDR1 and CDR2 (germline): KGHSH, LQKENI. The CDR3 runs 16 residues.

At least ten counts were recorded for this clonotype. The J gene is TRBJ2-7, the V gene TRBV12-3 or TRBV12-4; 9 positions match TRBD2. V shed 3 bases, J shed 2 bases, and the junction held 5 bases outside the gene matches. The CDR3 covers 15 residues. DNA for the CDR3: TGTGCCAGCAGTTTGGGTAGCGGGGGTACCTACGAGCAGTACTTC. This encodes CASSLGSGGTYEQYF.

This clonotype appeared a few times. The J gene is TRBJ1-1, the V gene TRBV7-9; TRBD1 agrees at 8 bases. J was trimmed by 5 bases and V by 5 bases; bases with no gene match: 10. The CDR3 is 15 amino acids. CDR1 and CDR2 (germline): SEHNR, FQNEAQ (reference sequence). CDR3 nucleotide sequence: TGTGCCAGCAGCCCCCTCAGGGGGCTGAGGACTGAAGCTTTCTTT. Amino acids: CASSPLRGLRTEAFF.

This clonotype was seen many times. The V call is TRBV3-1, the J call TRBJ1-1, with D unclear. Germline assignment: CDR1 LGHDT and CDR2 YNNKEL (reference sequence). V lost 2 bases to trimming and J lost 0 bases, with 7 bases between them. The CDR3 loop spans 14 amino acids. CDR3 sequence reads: CASSQKLLNTEAFF. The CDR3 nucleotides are TGTGCCAGCAGCCAAAAGTTACTGAACACTGAAGCTTTCTTT.

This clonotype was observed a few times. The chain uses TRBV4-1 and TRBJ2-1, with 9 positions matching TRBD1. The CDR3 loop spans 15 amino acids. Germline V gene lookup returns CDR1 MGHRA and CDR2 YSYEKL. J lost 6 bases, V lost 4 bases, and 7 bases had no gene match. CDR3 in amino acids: CASSRDRGSSNEQFF. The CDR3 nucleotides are TGCGCCAGCAGCCGAGACAGGGGGTCTAGCAATGAGCAGTTCTTC.

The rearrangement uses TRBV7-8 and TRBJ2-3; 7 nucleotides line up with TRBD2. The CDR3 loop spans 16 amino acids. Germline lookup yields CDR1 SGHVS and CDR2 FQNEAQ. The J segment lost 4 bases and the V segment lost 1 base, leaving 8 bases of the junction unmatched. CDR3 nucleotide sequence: TGTGCCAGCAGCTTAGGGGCGGGAGACGAACCAGATACGCAGTATTTT. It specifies CASSLGAGDEPDTQYF.

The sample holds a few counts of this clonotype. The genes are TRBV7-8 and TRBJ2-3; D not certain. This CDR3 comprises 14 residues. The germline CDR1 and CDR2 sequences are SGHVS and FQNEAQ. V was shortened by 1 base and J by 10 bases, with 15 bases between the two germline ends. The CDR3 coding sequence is TGTGCCAGCAGCTTAGAGAAATTATTAGGTTCGCAGTATTTT. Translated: CASSLEKLLGSQYF.

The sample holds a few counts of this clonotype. The CDR3 sequence is CASSSLAGWNADTQYF. The CDR3 nucleotides are TGTGCCAGCAGCTCCTTAGCGGGATGGAATGCAGATACGCAGTATTTT. The rearrangement uses TRBV7-9 and TRBJ2-3; 8 bases agree with TRBD2. The V segment lost 4 bases and the J segment 4 bases; nucleotides outside the gene matches: 10. Germline-derived CDR1 and CDR2 are SEHNR and FQNEAQ (reference sequence). This CDR3 comprises 16 residues.

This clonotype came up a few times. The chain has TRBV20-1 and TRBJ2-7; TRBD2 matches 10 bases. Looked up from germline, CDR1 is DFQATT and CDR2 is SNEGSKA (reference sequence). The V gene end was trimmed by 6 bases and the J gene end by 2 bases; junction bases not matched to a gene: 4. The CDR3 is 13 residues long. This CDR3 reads CSASLAGPYEQYF. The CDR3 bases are TGCAGTGCCTCACTAGCGGGACCCTACGAGCAGTACTTC.

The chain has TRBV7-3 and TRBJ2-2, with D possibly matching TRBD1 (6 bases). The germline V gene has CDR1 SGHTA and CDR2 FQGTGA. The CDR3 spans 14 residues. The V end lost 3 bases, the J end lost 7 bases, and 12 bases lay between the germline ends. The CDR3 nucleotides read TGTGCCAGCAGCTTCGGGCAGGGGCACGGGGAGCTGTTTTTT. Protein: CASSFGQGHGELFF.

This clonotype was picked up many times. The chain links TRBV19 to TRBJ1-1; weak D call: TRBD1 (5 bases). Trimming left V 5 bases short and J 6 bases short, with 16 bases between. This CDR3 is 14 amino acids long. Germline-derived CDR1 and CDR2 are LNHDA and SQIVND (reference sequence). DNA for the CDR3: TGTGCCAGTAGTTATGCTGGGACCACCGCTGAAGCTTTCTTT. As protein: CASSYAGTTAEAFF. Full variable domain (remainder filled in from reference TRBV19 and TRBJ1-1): DGGITQSPKYLFRKEGQNVTLSCEQNLNHDAMYWYRQDPGQGLRLIYYSQIVNDFQKGDIAEGYSVSREKKESFPLTVTSAQKNPTAFYLCASSYAGTTAEAFFGQGTRLTVV.

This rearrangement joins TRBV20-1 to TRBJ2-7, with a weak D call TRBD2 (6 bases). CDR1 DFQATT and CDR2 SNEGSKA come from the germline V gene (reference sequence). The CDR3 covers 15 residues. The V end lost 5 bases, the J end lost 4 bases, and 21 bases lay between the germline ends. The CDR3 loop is CSASNPRDSLYEQYF. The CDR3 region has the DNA TGCAGTGCTTCCAACCCCCGGGACTCTTTATACGAGCAGTACTTC.

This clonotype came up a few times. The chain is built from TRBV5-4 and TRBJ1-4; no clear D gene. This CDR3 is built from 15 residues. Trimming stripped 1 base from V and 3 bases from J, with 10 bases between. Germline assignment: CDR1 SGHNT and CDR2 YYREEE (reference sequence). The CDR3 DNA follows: TGTGCCAGCAGCTTGCCTTCGGAGGCTAATGAAAAACTGTTTTTT. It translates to CASSLPSEANEKLFF. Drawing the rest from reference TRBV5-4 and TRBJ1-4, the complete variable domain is ETGVTQSPTHLIKTRGQQVTLRCSSQSGHNTVSWYQQALGQGPQFIFQYYREEENGRGNFPPRFSGLQFPNYSSELNVNALELDDSALYLCASSLPSEANEKLFFGSGTQLSVL.

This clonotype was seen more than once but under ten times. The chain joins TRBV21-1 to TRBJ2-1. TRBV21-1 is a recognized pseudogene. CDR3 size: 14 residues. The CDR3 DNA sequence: TGTGCCAGCAGGAAGGATCCATCGGGCAATGAGCAGTTCTTC. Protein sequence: CASRKDPSGNEQFF.

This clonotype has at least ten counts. CDR3: CASSSRQGTYNEQFF. The CDR3 nucleotides read TGTGCCAGCAGCTCTCGACAGGGTACCTACAATGAGCAGTTCTTC. The chain uses TRBV7-2 and TRBJ2-1; 7 bases are shared with TRBD1. The J segment lost 2 bases and the V segment lost 4 bases, leaving 5 bases of the junction unmatched. Germline values: CDR1 SGHTA, CDR2 FQGNSA. CDR3 length: 15 amino acids.